This T cell receptor beta chain was found in a study of long-term antiretroviral therapy in people with HIV. This CDR3 is built from 14 residues. V lost 0 bases and J 5 bases, leaving 8 bases between the germline ends. CDR1 is SGDLS, CDR2 YYNGEE, per germline. Every sample had roughly 1-11 million cryopreserved PBMC in it before DNA extraction. Points on this clone: The antigen remains unidentified.

General study points: Participants lacked recorded data on ART adherence, viral resistance or therapy changes.

This was the immunoSEQ v3.0 assay at survey level. Sequencing aimed to cover roughly 35,000-50,000 T-cell genomes per sample. The data were produced by immunoSEQ multiplex PCR, yet TCRdb's version contains in-frame clones alone and is incomplete. The data hold about 28,000 clones, with about 95% observed a single time. This chain uses TRBV9 with TRBJ2-2; D not certain. This specimen was unsorted PBMCs, taken 5.3 years after starting antiretroviral therapy. The sequence came from a middle-aged man with HIV. This CDR3 reads CASSVGDRTGELFF. As DNA, the CDR3 is TGTGCCAGCAGCGTAGGCGATCGTACCGGGGAGCTGTTTTTT.